This T cell receptor beta chain was recorded in a study of T cell responses to AZD1222 COVID-19 vaccine. Data came from immunoSEQ multiplex PCR; TCRdb stores just in-frame clones and leaves some out. Of some 150,000 clones in the sample, around 92% were seen once. Trimming removed 1 base at V and 0 bases at J, with 7 bases between. This CDR3 spans 15 amino acids. The V gene's germline CDR1 is LNHDA and CDR2 SQIVND (reference sequence). The source material was peripheral blood, sampled on day 0 of AZD1222 vaccination. This receptor was taken from an adult in good health. The chain combines TRBV19 with TRBJ2-4; no definite D call. DNA for the CDR3: TGTGCCAGTAGTATAGGAGATCTAGCCAAAAACATTCAGTACTTC. This gives the protein CASSIGDLAKNIQYF.